This TCR beta chain was profiled in a study of OX40 agonist ivuxolimab in advanced cancers. Findings and caveats of the study: Dosing at 0.1 to 3.0 mg/kg was accompanied by clonal expansion of CD4+ and CD8+ blood T cells by week 6. With doses of 0.1-3.0 mg/kg, partial responders showed among the lowest clonal expansion.

Libraries were prepared by immunoSEQ multiplex PCR; TCRdb keeps only in-frame clonotypes and omits some of them. The sample carries under 80,000 clones, around 90% recorded once. Note on this clone: The antigen is unknown.

Germline values: CDR1 LNHNV, CDR2 YYDKDF (reference sequence). The length of the CDR3 is 12 residues. With 11 bases removed from V and 12 bases from J, the gap between germline ends came to 23 bases. The origin of this receptor is an adult with an advanced solid tumor such as melanoma, head and neck, liver or kidney cancer. Material: CD4+ or CD8+ T cells sorted from blood, obtained in a trial of the OX40 agonist ivuxolimab. The chain carries TRBV15 and TRBJ2-7; D is possibly TRBD1 or TRBD2 (5 bases each). The CDR3 region is CADQTGRTIWYF. CDR3 sequence (DNA): TGTGCCGACCAAACGGGACGGACGATTTGGTACTTC.